Below, 22 T cell receptor beta chains from the same sample are listed, as sequenced in a study of TIL therapy for anti-PD-1-resistant metastatic lung cancer. The time point denotes: pre-treatment sample, taken before nivolumab and TIL therapy. Most excised metastases sampled were pleural nodules or supraclavicular lymph nodes. Sequencing used immunoSEQ v3. Clones were read by immunoSEQ multiplex PCR, and TCRdb kept only the in-frame ones, dropping some. The sample holds 25,000 to 30,000 clones, 72% seen once. The sample consisted of tumor tissue, taken at baseline. These TCRs come from a person aged 25-79 years with non-small cell lung cancer.

The V call is TRBV5-5, the J call TRBJ2-7; 11 nucleotides line up with TRBD1. Germline CDR1 SGHKS, CDR2 YYEKEE (reference sequence). The CDR3 is made up of 14 amino acids. The J segment lost 3 bases and the V segment lost 4 bases, leaving 3 bases of the junction unmatched. The CDR3 DNA follows: TGTGCCAGCAGCCCGGGACAGGGGGTCTACGAGCAGTACTTC. This gives the protein CASSPGQGVYEQYF.

This clone was seen a handful of times. CDR3 nucleotides: TGTGCCAGCAGCCGTCCAACCCTGGGACCCTACGAGCAGTACTTC. Translating it yields CASSRPTLGPYEQYF. The gene calls are TRBV5-4 and TRBJ2-7, with D perhaps TRBD1 or TRBD2 (5 bases each). Between the trimmed V and J ends, which lost 4 bases and 2 bases, there was a span of 16 bases. Germline CDR1 is SGHNT and CDR2 is YYREEE (reference sequence). CDR3 size: 15 residues.

The chain recombines TRBV29-1 with TRBJ1-2; possible D gene TRBD1, 6 bases. The CDR3 is made up of 15 amino acids. Deletions cut 3 bases from V and 7 bases from J, with 21 bases between. Germline CDR1 is SQVTM and CDR2 is ANQGSEA. DNA of the CDR3: TGCAGCGTTGATGGGGCAGGGGCCCTAGGTGGTGGCTACACCTTC. The encoded protein is CSVDGAGALGGGYTF.

This clone has just one count. The V gene is TRBV5-1, the J gene TRBJ2-1; TRBD1 matches at 9 bases. Trimming took 4 bases from V and 12 from J; bases not matched to a gene: 14. The CDR3 spans 15 residues. Germline V gives CDR1 SGHRS, CDR2 YFSETQ. This CDR3 reads CASSPLRTDRGTQFF. CDR3 DNA: TGCGCCAGCAGCCCCCTGAGGACCGACAGGGGGACGCAGTTCTTC.

The rearrangement uses TRBV27 and TRBJ1-1, with 10 bases that match TRBD1. The CDR3 extends over 16 amino acids. Germline CDR1 and CDR2: MNHEY and SMNVEV (reference sequence). V was pared by 6 bases and J by 4 bases, with 11 bases of the junction left unmatched. The CDR3 nucleotides read TGTGCCAGCAGCTGGACAGGGGGTAGTCCGAGCACTGAAGCTTTCTTT. Amino acids: CASSWTGGSPSTEAFF.

The J gene is TRBJ1-2, the V gene TRBV6-4; TRBD1 might be the D (5 bases). The germline CDR1 and CDR2 sequences are MRHNA and SNTAGT. The CDR3 length is 14 residues. Between the trimmed V and J ends, which lost 0 bases and 0 bases, there was a span of 5 bases. The CDR3 loop is CASSDSTANYGYTF. In DNA, the CDR3 is TGTGCCAGCAGTGACTCGACAGCTAACTATGGCTACACCTTC.

V and J are TRBV7-2 and TRBJ2-7; 9 bases align to TRBD1. Per the germline V gene, CDR1 is SGHTA and CDR2 is FQGNSA. The CDR3 loop spans 15 amino acids. J was trimmed by 6 bases and V by 3 bases; bases with no gene match: 9. CDR3 DNA: TGTGCCAGCAGCTTGGGGGGACAGGGAAGTTCCGAGCAGTACTTC. Protein sequence: CASSLGGQGSSEQYF.

The V gene is TRBV18, the J gene TRBJ2-7; 8 nucleotides match TRBD1. The CDR3 consists of 13 residues. Looked up from germline, CDR1 is KGHSH and CDR2 is LQKENI. V trimming: 5 bases; J trimming: 6 bases; junction bases outside the gene matches: 6. The CDR3, as DNA: TGTGCCAGCTCAGAGGACAGGGAAGGCGAGCAGTACTTC. This encodes CASSEDREGEQYF.

The chain joins TRBV10-3 to TRBJ2-1; 8 bases map to TRBD2. The V gene's germline CDR1 is ENHRY and CDR2 SYGVKD. The CDR3 contains 13 residues. J lost 6 bases, V lost 6 bases, and 4 bases had no gene match. DNA for the CDR3: TGTGCCATCAGAGGCGGGGGGATCAATGAGCAGTTCTTC. Amino acids: CAIRGGGINEQFF.

The chain combines TRBV14 with TRBJ2-2; 7 bases fit TRBD2. This CDR3 spans 18 amino acids. CDR1 and CDR2 from the germline V gene are SGHDN and FVKESK. V shed 0 bases, J shed 5 bases, and the junction held 12 bases outside the gene matches. CDR3 protein: CASSQDFGQAGYTGELFF. CDR3 coding DNA: TGTGCCAGCAGCCAAGATTTTGGGCAAGCGGGGTATACCGGGGAGCTGTTTTTT.

The chain couples TRBV7-2 to TRBJ1-1, with 7 bases identical to TRBD1. After removal of 4 bases from V and 2 bases from J, the junction contained 7 bases not matched to a gene. Germline V CDR1 and CDR2: SGHTA, FQGNSA. This CDR3 comprises 15 residues. DNA for the CDR3: TGTGCCAGCAGCTACAAGACAGGGTCCAACACTGAAGCTTTCTTT. Its protein product is CASSYKTGSNTEAFF.

J is TRBJ2-1 and V is TRBV27, with D perhaps TRBD1 (7 bases). Germline V gene lookup returns CDR1 MNHEY and CDR2 SMNVEV (reference sequence). The CDR3 covers 16 residues. Trimming took off 6 bases at V and 7 bases at J, with 22 bases between the two ends. The CDR3 loop reads CASRSVHRGGDNEQFF. In nucleotides, the CDR3 is TGTGCCAGCAGATCCGTTCACAGGGGCGGGGATAATGAGCAGTTCTTC.

The rearrangement joins TRBV5-4 to TRBJ2-3; D is possibly TRBD2 (6 bases). Between the trimmed V and J ends, which lost 0 bases and 3 bases, there was a span of 17 bases. The V gene's germline CDR1 is SGHNT and CDR2 YYREEE (reference sequence). The CDR3 has 17 residues. The CDR3 is CASSLVSGGLRTDTQYF. The CDR3 nucleotides are TGTGCCAGCAGCTTGGTCTCCGGGGGACTTCGTACAGATACGCAGTATTTT.

V usage is TRBV5-1 and J usage is TRBJ2-1, with D perhaps assigned TRBD1 or TRBD2 (5 bases each). Germline V gives CDR1 SGHRS, CDR2 YFSETQ. This CDR3 is built from 17 residues. V lost 1 base, J lost 1 base, and 15 bases lay in between. Here the CDR3 DNA reads TGCGCCAGCAGCTTGAGTATTTTGGGGGAGTCCTACAATGAGCAGTTCTTC. Protein product: CASSLSILGESYNEQFF.

This clone was detected only once. The chain couples TRBV5-4 to TRBJ2-3; no reliable D call. From germline, CDR1 is SGHNT and CDR2 YYREEE (reference sequence). Trimming removed 1 base from V and 4 bases from J, with 10 bases in between. CDR3 size: 14 residues. The CDR3 region is CASSLSEGPDTQYF. The DNA for the CDR3 is TGTGCCAGCAGCTTGTCGGAAGGGCCAGATACGCAGTATTTT. The full variable domain, completed using reference TRBV5-4 and TRBJ2-3, is ETGVTQSPTHLIKTRGQQVTLRCSSQSGHNTVSWYQQALGQGPQFIFQYYREEENGRGNFPPRFSGLQFPNYSSELNVNALELDDSALYLCASSLSEGPDTQYFGPGTRLTVL.

The chain uses TRBV23-1 and TRBJ1-1, with D possibly TRBD1 on 5 matching bases. TRBV23-1 belongs to the ORF category, with a function that is uncertain. Between the trimmed V and J ends, which lost 4 bases and 3 bases, there was a span of 18 bases. This CDR3 has 16 amino acids. The CDR3 reads CASSPFDRGPDTEAFF. The CDR3 bases are TGCGCCAGCAGTCCCTTCGACCGGGGACCTGACACTGAAGCTTTCTTT.

The chain's CDR3 is CASSDGTTTNEKLFF. The CDR3 bases are TGTGCCAGCAGCGATGGGACAACAACTAATGAAAAACTGTTTTTT. The rearrangement joins TRBV9 to TRBJ1-4, with D perhaps matching TRBD1 (6 bases). This CDR3 region has 15 residues. Trimming removed 3 bases from V and 0 bases from J, with 9 bases in between. The germline gives CDR1 SGDLS, CDR2 YYNGEE.

The chain has TRBV11-3 and TRBJ2-5; the D is unclear. Germline CDR1 reads SGHNT; CDR2 reads YENEEA. The CDR3 length is 14 residues. Trimming removed 1 base from V and 5 bases from J, with 11 bases in between. The DNA for the CDR3 is TGTGCCAGCAGCTTAGGCCTTACTTTGGAGACCCAGTACTTC. This encodes CASSLGLTLETQYF.

This clone was counted between two and nine times. The chain employs TRBV11-2 and TRBJ2-1, with a weak D call TRBD2 (5 bases). Trimming stripped 6 bases from V and 5 bases from J, with 14 bases between. This CDR3 is 14 amino acids long. CDR1 is SGHAT, CDR2 FQNNGV, per germline. CDR3 in DNA: TGTGCCAGCAGTTGGGGAGCCTACAACAATGAGCAGTTCTTC. This gives the protein CASSWGAYNNEQFF.

The V call is TRBV7-2, the J call TRBJ1-1; D is ambiguous. Trimming removed 1 base at V and 3 bases at J, with 6 bases between. Germline V gene data show CDR1 as SGHTA and CDR2 as FQGNSA. The CDR3 runs to 13 residues. CDR3 in DNA: TGTGCCAGCAGCTTAGACCCATACACTGAAGCTTTCTTT. It specifies CASSLDPYTEAFF. Variable domain in full (rest from reference TRBV7-2 and TRBJ1-1): GAGVSQSPSNKVTEKGKDVELRCDPISGHTALYWYRQSLGQGLEFLIYFQGNSAPDKSGLPSDRFSAERTGGSVSTLTIQRTQQEDSAVYLCASSLDPYTEAFFGQGTRLTVV.

This clone was observed a few times. This chain connects TRBV10-3 to TRBJ1-2, with 11 bases fitting TRBD1. The CDR3 contains 15 residues. Trimming took 5 bases from V and 7 from J; bases not matched to a gene: 9. CDR1 ENHRY and CDR2 SYGVKD come from the germline V gene. CDR3 sequence reads: CAISNRTGGVGGYTF. The CDR3 coding sequence is TGTGCCATCAGTAACCGGACAGGGGGCGTAGGTGGCTACACCTTC.

The chain couples TRBV6-5 to TRBJ2-7; 9 nucleotides line up with TRBD2. Germline lookup yields CDR1 MNHEY and CDR2 SVGAGI. Trimming at V came to 0 bases and at J to 4 bases, leaving 7 bases not matched to a gene. The CDR3 totals 16 residues. The CDR3 DNA sequence: TGTGCCAGCAGTTACTCCCACGCGCGGGGGGGGTACGAGCAGTACTTC. This codes for CASSYSHARGGYEQYF.